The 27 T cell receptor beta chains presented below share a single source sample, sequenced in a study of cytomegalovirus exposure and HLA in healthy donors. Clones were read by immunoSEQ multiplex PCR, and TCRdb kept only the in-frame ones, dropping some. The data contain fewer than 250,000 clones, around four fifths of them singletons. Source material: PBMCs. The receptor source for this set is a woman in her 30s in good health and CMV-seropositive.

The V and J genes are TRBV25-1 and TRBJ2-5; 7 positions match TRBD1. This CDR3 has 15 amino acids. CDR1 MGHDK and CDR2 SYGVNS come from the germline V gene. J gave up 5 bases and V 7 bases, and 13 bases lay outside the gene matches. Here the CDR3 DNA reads TGTGCCAGCAAGAGAAGACAGGGTCTAACGGAGACCCAGTACTTC. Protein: CASKRRQGLTETQYF. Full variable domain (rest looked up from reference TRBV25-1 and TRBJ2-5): EADIYQTPRYLVIGTGKKITLECSQTMGHDKMYWYQQDPGMELHLIHYSYGVNSTEKGDLSSESTVSRIRTEHFPLTLESARPSHTSQYLCASKRRQGLTETQYFGPGTRLLVL.

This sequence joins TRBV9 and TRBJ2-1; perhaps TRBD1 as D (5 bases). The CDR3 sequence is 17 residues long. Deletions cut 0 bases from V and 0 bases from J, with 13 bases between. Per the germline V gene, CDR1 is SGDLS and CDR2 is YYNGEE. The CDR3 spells CASSVGGDFSSYNEQFF. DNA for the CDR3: TGTGCCAGCAGCGTAGGGGGCGACTTCAGCTCCTACAATGAGCAGTTCTTC.

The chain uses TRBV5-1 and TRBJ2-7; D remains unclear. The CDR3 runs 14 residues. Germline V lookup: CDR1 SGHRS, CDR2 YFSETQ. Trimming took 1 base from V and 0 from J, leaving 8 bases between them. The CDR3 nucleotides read TGCGCCAGCAGCTTGTACGCCAGCTCCTACGAGCAGTACTTC. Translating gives CASSLYASSYEQYF.

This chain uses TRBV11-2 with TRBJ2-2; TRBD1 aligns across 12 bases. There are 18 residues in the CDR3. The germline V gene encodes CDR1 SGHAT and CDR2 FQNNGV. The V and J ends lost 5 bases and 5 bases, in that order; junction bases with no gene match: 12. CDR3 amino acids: CASSPFWDRGRYTGELFF. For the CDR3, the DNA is TGTGCCAGCAGCCCCTTCTGGGACAGGGGGCGATATACCGGGGAGCTGTTTTTT.

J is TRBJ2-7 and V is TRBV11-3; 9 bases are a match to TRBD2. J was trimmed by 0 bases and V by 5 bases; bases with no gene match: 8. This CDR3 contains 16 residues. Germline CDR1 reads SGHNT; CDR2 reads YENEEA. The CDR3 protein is CASSHTRAGGSYEQYF. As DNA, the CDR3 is TGTGCCAGCAGCCATACCCGAGCGGGGGGCTCCTACGAGCAGTACTTC.

DNA of the CDR3: TGTGCCAGCAGCTTTGGTATAGCGGGCAACGGGGCTCTCGACGAGCAGTACTTC. The encoded protein is CASSFGIAGNGALDEQYF. This chain joins TRBV7-9 and TRBJ2-7, with 7 bases lining up with TRBD2. This CDR3 is 18 amino acids long. V was clipped by 3 bases and J by 5 bases; unmatched bases: 19. The V gene's germline CDR1 is SEHNR and CDR2 FQNEAQ (reference sequence).

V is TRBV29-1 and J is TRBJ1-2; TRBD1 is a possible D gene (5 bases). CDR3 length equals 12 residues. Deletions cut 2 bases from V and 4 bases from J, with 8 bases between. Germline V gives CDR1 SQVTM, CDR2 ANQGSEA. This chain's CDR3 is CSVELGGYGYTF. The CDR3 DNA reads TGCAGCGTTGAATTGGGGGGCTATGGCTACACCTTC.

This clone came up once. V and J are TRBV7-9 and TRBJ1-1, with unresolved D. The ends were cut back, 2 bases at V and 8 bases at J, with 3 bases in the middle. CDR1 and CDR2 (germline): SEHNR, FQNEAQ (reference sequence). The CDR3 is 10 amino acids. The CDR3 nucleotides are TGTGCCAGCAGCTTATACGAAGCTTTCTTT. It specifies CASSLYEAFF.

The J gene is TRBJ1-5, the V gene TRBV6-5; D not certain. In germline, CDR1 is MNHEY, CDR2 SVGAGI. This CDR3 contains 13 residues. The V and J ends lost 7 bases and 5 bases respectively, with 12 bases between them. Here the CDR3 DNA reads TGTGCCAGCAAACCGGGATCCGATCAGCCCCAGCATTTT. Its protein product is CASKPGSDQPQHF.

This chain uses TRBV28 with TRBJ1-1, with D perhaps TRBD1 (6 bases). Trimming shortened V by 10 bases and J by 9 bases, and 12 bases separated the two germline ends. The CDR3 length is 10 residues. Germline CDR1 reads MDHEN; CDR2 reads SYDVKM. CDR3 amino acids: CATRTAQAFF. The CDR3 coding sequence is TGTGCCACCCGGACAGCCCAAGCTTTCTTT. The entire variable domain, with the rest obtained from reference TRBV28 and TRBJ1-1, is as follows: DVKVTQSSRYLVKRTGEKVFLECVQDMDHENMFWYRQDPGLGLRLIYFSYDVKMKEKGDIPEGYSVSREKKERFSLILESASTNQTSMYLCATRTAQAFFGQGTRLTVV.

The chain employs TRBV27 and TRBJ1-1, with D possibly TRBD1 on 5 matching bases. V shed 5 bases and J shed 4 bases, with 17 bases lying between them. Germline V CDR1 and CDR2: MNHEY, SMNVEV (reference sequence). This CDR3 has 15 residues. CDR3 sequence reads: CASSPKGQGFTEAFF. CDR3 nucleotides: TGTGCCAGCAGTCCCAAAGGGCAGGGTTTCACTGAAGCTTTCTTT.

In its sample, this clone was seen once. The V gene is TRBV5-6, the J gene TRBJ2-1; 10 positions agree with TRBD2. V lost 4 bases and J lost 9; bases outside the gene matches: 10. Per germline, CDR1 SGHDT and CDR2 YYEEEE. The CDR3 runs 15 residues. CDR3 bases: TGTGCCAGCAGCCTCTTAGGGCTAGCGGGAGTTGAGCAGTTCTTC. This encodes CASSLLGLAGVEQFF.

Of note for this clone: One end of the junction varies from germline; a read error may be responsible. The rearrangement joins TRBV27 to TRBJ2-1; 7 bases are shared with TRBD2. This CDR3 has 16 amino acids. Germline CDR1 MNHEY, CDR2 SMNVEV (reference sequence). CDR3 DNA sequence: TGTGCCAGCAGTCCTACACGAGCGGGATCCTACGATGAGCAGTTCTTC. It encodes CASSPTRAGSYDEQFF.

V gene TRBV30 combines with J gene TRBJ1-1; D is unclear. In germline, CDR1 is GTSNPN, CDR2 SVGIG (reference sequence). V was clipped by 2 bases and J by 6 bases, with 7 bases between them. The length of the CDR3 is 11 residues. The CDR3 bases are TGTGCCTGGAGTAGACACCCTGAAGCTTTCTTT. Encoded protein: CAWSRHPEAFF.

The CDR3 nucleotides read TGTGCCAGCAGTTTACGGGTCGGGCTAGCGGGCAGACCCTACGAGCAGTACTTC. It is translated as CASSLRVGLAGRPYEQYF. The chain employs TRBV27 and TRBJ2-7, with 8 bases aligning to TRBD2. V dropped 2 bases and J dropped 2; count of bases not matched to a gene: 14. The CDR3 has 18 amino acids. The V gene's germline CDR1 is MNHEY and CDR2 SMNVEV (reference sequence).

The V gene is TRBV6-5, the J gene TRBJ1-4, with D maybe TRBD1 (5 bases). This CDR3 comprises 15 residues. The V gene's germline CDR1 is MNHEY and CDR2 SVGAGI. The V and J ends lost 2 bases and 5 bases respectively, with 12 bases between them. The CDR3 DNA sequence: TGTGCCAGCAGTTACCGAGGGACGGGGAATGAAAAACTGTTTTTT. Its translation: CASSYRGTGNEKLFF.

CDR3 sequence: CASSIDGLGYGYTF. In DNA form, the CDR3 reads TGTGCCAGCAGCATAGACGGTCTTGGCTATGGCTACACCTTC. This rearrangement joins TRBV5-4 to TRBJ1-2; D uncertain. CDR3 length: 14 amino acids. V dropped 4 bases and J dropped 4 bases, with 14 bases sitting between them. CDR1 and CDR2 from the germline V gene are SGHNT and YYREEE (reference sequence).

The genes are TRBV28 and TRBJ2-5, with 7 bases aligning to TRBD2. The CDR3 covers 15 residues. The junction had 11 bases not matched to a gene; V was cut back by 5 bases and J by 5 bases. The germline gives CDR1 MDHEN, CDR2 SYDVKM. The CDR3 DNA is TGTGCCAGCAGTACCCGGGGAGCGGGGCACGAGACCCAGTACTTC. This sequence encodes CASSTRGAGHETQYF. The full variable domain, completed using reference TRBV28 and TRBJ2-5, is DVKVTQSSRYLVKRTGEKVFLECVQDMDHENMFWYRQDPGLGLRLIYFSYDVKMKEKGDIPEGYSVSREKKERFSLILESASTNQTSMYLCASSTRGAGHETQYFGPGTRLLVL.

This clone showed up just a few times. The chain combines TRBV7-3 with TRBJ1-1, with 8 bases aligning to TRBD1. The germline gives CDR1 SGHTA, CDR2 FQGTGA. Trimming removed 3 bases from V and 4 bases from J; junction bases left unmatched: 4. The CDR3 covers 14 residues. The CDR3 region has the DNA TGTGCCAGCAGCTTTGGACAGGGCACCACTGAAGCTTTCTTT. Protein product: CASSFGQGTTEAFF.

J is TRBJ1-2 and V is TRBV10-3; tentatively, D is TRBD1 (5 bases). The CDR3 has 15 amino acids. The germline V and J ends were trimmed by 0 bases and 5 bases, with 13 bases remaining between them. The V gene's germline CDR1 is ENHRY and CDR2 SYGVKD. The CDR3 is CAISESIGDPYGYTF. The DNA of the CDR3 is TGTGCCATCAGTGAGTCGATCGGGGACCCGTATGGCTACACCTTC.

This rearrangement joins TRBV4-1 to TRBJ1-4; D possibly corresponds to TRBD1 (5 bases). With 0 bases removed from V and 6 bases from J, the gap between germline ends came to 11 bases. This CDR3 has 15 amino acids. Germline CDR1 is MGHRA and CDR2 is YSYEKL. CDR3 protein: CASSQDAGSDEKLFF. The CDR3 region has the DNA TGCGCCAGCAGCCAAGATGCAGGGTCAGATGAAAAACTGTTTTTT.

The CDR3 nucleotides read TGTGCCAGCAGTGAAGCGGGCGGTAGCTCCTACAATGAGCAGTTCTTC. Translated: CASSEAGGSSYNEQFF. V gene TRBV2 combines with J gene TRBJ2-1; no firm D call. The CDR3 is 16 amino acids. V dropped 0 bases and J dropped 0 bases, with 9 bases sitting between them. Germline CDR1 is SNHLY and CDR2 is FYNNEI. The whole variable domain, filled in from reference TRBV2 and TRBJ2-1, reads EPEVTQTPSHQVTQMGQEVILRCVPISNHLYFYWYRQILGQKVEFLVSFYNNEISEKSEIFDDQFSVERPDGSNFTLKIRSTKLEDSAMYFCASSEAGGSSYNEQFFGPGTRLTVL.

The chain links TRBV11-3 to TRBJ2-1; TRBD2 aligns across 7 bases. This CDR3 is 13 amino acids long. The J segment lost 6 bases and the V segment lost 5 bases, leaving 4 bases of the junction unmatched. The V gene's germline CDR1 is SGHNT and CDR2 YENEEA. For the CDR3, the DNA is TGTGCCAGCAGCACCTCTAGCGGCAATGAGCAGTTCTTC. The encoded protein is CASSTSSGNEQFF. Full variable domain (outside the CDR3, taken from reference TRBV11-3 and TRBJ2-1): EAGVVQSPRYKIIEKKQPVAFWCNPISGHNTLYWYLQNLGQGPELLIRYENEEAVDDSQLPKDRFSAERLKGVDSTLKIQPAELGDSAVYLCASSTSSGNEQFFGPGTRLTVL.

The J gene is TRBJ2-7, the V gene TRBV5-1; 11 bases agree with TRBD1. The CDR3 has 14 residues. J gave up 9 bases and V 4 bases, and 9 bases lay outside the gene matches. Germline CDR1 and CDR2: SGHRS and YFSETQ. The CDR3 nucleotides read TGCGCCAGCAGCGGCGGGACAGGGGGGAACGGGCAGTACTTC. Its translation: CASSGGTGGNGQYF. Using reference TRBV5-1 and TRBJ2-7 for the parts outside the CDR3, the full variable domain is KAGVTQTPRYLIKTRGQQVTLSCSPISGHRSVSWYQQTPGQGLQFLFEYFSETQRNKGNFPGRFSGRQFSNSRSEMNVSTLELGDSALYLCASSGGTGGNGQYFGPGTRLTVT.

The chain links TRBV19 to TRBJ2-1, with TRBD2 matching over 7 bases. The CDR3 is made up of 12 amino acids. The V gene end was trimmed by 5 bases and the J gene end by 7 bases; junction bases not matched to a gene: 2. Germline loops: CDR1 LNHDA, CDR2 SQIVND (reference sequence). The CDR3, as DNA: TGTGCCAGTAGTCAAGCGGGGAATGAGCAGTTCTTC. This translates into CASSQAGNEQFF.

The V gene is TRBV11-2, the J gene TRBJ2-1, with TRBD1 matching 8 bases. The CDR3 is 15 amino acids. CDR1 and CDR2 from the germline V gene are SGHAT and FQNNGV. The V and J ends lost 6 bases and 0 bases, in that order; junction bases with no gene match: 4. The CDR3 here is CASRTGDSSYNEQFF. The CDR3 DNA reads TGTGCCAGCAGGACAGGGGACAGCTCCTACAATGAGCAGTTCTTC. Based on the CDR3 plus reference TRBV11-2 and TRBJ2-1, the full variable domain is EAGVAQSPRYKIIEKRQSVAFWCNPISGHATLYWYQQILGQGPKLLIQFQNNGVVDDSQLPKDRFSAERLKGVDSTLKIQPAKLEDSAVYLCASRTGDSSYNEQFFGPGTRLTVL.

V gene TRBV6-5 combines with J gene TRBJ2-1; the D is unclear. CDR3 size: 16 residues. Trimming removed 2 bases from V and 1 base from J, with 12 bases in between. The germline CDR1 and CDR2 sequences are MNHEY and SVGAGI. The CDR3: CASSYTWDASYNEQFF. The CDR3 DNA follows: TGTGCCAGCAGTTACACCTGGGATGCTTCCTACAATGAGCAGTTCTTC.